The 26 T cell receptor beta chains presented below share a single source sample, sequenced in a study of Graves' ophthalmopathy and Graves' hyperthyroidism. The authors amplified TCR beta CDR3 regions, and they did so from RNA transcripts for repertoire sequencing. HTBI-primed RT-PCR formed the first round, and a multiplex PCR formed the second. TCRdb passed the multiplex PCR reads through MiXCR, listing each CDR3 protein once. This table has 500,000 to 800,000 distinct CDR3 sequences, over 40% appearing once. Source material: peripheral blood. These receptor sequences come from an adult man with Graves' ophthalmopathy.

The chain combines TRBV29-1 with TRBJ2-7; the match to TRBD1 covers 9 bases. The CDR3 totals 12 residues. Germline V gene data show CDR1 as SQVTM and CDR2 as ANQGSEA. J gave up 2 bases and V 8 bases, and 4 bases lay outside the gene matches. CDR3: CSSGTGTYEQYF. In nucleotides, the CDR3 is TGCAGCTCGGGGACAGGGACCTACGAGCAGTACTTC.

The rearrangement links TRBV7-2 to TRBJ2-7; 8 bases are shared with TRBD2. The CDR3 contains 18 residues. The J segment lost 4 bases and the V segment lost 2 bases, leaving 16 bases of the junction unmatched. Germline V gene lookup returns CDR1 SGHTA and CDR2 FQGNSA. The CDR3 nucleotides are TGTGCCAGCAGCTTAAGGGTTGGAGCGGGGGCGTCCTCGTACGAGCAGTACTTC. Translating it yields CASSLRVGAGASSYEQYF.

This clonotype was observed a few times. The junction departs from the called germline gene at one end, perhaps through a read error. For the CDR3, the DNA is TGTGCCAACAGTTACTCGCATCGGCGACAAGGGACCCAGTACTTC. Translated: CANSYSHRRQGTQYF. V is TRBV6-5 and J is TRBJ2-5, with no clear D. This CDR3 is built from 15 residues. Germline V gives CDR1 MNHEY, CDR2 SVGAGI.

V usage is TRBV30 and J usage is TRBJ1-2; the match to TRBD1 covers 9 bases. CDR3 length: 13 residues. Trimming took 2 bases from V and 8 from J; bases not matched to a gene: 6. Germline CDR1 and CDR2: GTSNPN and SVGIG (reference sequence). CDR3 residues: CAWSRDREGGYTF. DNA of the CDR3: TGTGCCTGGAGTCGGGACAGGGAGGGAGGCTACACCTTC.

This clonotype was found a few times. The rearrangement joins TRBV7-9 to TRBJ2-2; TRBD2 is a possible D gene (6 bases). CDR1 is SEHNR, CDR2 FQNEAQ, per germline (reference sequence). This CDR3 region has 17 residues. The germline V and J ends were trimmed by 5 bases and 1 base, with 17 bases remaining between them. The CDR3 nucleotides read TGTGCCAGCAGCCAAGATTGGCCGGGAGTGAACACCGGGGAGCTGTTTTTT. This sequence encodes CASSQDWPGVNTGELFF. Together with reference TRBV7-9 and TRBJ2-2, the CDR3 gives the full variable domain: DTGVSQNPRHKITKRGQNVTFRCDPISEHNRLYWYRQTLGQGPEFLTYFQNEAQLEKSRLLSDRFSAERPKGSFSTLEIQRTEQGDSAMYLCASSQDWPGVNTGELFFGEGSRLTVL.

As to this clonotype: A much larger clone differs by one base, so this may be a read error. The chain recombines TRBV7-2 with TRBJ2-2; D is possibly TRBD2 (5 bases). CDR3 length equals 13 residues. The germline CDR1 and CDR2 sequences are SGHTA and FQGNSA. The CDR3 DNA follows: TGTGCCAGCAGCTCCCAGCGCACCGGGGTGCTGTTTTTT. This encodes CASSSQRTGVLFF.

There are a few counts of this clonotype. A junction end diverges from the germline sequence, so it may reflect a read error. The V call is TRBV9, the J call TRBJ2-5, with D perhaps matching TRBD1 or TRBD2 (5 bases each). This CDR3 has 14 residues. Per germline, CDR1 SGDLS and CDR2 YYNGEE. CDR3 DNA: TGTGCCAGCAGCGCGGGGACCCACCAAGAGACCCAGCACTTC. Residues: CASSAGTHQETQHF.

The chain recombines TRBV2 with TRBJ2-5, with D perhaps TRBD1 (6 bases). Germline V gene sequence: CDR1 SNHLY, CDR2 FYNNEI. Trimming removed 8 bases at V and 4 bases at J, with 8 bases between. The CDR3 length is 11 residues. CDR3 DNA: TGTGCCAGCGGACAGCGAGAGACCCAGTACTTC. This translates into CASGQRETQYF. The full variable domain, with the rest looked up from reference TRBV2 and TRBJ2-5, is EPEVTQTPSHQVTQMGQEVILRCVPISNHLYFYWYRQILGQKVEFLVSFYNNEISEKSEIFDDQFSVERPDGSNFTLKIRSTKLEDSAMYFCASGQRETQYFGPGTRLLVL.

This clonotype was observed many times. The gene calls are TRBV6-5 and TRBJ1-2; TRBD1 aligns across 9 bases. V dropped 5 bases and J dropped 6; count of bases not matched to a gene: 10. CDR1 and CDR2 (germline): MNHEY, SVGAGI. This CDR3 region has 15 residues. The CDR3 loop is CASSVPGQGIDGYTF. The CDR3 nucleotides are TGTGCCAGCAGTGTCCCGGGACAGGGTATCGATGGCTACACCTTC.

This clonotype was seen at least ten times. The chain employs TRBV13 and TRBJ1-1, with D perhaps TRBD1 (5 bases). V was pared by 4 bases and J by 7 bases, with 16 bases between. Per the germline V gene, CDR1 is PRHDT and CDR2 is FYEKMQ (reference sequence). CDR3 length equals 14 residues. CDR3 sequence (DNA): TGTGCCAGCAGCTCATTCCGCAGGGAAAGTGAAGCTTTCTTT. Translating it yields CASSSFRRESEAFF.

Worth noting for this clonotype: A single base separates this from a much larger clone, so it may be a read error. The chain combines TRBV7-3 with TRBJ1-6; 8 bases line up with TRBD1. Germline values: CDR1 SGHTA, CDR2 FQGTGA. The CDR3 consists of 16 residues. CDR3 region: CASSLMGQVGNSSLHF. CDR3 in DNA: TGTGCCAGCAGCTTAATGGGACAGGTGGGGAATTCATCCCTCCACTTT.

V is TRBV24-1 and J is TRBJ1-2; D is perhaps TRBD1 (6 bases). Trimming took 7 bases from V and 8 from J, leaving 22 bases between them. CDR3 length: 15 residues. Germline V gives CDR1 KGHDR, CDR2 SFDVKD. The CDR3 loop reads CATSTDRGPRAGYTF. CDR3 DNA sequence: TGTGCCACCAGCACAGACCGGGGGCCCCGAGCGGGCTACACCTTC.

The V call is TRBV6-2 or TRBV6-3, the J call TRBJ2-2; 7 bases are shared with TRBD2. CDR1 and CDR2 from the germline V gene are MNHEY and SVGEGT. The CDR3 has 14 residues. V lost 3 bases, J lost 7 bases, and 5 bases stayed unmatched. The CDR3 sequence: CASSYMREGGELFF. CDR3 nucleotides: TGTGCCAGCAGTTATATGAGGGAGGGCGGGGAGCTGTTTTTT.

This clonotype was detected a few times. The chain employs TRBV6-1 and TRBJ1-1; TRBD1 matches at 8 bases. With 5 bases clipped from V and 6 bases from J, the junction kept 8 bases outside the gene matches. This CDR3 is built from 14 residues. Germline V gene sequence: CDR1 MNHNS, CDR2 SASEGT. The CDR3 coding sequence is TGTGCCAGCAGTACCAGACAGGGGCGGGCTGAAGCTTTCTTT. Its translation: CASSTRQGRAEAFF.

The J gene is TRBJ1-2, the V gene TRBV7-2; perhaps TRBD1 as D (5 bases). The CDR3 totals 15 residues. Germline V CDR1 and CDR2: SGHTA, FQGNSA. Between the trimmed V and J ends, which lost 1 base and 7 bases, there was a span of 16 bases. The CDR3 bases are TGTGCCAGCAGCTTAGTTCTGGGGGGTATGAGTGGCTACACCTTC. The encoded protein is CASSLVLGGMSGYTF.

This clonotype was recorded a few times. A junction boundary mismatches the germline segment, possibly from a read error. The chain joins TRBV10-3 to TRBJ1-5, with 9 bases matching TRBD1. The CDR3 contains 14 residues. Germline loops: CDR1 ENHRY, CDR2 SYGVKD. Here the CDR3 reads CASSGWTGAQPQHF. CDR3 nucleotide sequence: TGTGCCAGCAGTGGCTGGACAGGGGCTCAGCCCCAGCATTTT.

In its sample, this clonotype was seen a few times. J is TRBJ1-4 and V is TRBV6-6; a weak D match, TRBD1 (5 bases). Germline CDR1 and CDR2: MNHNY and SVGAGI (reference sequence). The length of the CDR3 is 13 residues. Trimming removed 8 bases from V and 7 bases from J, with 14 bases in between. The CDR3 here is CASGGVGREKLFF. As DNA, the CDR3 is TGTGCCAGCGGAGGGGTAGGTCGTGAAAAACTGTTTTTT.

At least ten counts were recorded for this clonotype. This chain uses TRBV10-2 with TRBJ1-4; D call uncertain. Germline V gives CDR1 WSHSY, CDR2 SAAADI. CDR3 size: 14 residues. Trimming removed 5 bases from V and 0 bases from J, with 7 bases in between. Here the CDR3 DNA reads TGCGCCAGCAGTAACCATGCAACTAATGAAAAACTGTTTTTT. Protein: CASSNHATNEKLFF.

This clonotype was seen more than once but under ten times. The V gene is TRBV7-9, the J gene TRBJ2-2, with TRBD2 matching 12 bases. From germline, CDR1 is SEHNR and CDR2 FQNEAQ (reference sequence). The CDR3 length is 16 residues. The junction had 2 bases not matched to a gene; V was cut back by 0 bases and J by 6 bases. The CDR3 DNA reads TGTGCCAGCAGCTTAGCCCTAGCGGGAGGGCCCGGGGAGCTGTTTTTT. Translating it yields CASSLALAGGPGELFF.

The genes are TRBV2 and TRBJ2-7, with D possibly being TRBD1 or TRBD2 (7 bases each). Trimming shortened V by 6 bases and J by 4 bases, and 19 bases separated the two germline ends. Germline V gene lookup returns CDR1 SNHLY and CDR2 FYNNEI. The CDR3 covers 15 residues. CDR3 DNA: TGTGCCAGCAGCCCAGGGGGGGGGCCGGATTACGAGCAGTACTTC. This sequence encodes CASSPGGGPDYEQYF.

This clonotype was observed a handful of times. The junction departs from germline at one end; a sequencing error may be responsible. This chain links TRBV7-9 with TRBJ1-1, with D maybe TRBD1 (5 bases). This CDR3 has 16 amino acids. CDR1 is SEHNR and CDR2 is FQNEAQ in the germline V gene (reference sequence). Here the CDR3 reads CASSQDRGLLHRRVLF. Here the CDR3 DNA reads TGCGCCAGCAGCCAAGATCGGGGGTTACTACACCGTAGAGTTCTCTTT.

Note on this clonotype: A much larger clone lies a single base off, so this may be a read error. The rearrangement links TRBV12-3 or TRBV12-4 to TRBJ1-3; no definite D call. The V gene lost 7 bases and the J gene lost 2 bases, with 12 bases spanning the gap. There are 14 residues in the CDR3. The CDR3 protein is CASNYRVTGNTIYF. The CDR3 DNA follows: TGTGCCAGCAATTATAGAGTTACTGGAAACACCATATATTTT.

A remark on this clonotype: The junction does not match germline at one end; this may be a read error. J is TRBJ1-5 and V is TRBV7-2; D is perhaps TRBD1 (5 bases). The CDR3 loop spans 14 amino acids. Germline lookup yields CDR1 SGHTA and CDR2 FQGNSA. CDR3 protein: CASSQQTGNQPQHF. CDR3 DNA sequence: TGCGCCAGCAGCCAACAGACAGGCAATCAGCCCCAGCATTTT.

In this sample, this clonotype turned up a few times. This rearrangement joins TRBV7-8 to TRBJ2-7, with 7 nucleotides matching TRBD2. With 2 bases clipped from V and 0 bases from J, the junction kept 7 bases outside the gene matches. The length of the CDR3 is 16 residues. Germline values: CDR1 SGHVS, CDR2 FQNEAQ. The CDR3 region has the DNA TGTGCCAGCAGCTTACCGCTGAGGACTAGCTCCTACGAGCAGTACTTC. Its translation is CASSLPLRTSSYEQYF.

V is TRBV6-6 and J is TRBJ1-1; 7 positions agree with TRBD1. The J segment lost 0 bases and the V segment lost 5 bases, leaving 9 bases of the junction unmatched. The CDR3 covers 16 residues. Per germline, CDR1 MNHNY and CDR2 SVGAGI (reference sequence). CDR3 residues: CASSDRTGYMNTEAFF. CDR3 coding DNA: TGTGCCAGCAGTGATCGGACAGGATACATGAACACTGAAGCTTTCTTT.

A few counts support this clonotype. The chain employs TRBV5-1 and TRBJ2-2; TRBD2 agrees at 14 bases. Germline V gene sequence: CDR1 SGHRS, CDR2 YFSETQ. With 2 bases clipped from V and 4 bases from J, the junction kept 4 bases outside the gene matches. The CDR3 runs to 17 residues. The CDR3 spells CASSLTGLAGGTGELFF. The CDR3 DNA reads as TGCGCCAGCAGCTTAACCGGACTAGCGGGAGGCACCGGGGAGCTGTTTTTT.